This T cell receptor (beta chain) was retrieved from a study of T cell responses to AZD1222 COVID-19 vaccine. Broader study findings: Donors skewed white British and female; clonal diversity was possibly underestimated. Unmutated variant regions are reportedly targeted by nearly half of spike-specific TCRs.

This CDR3 is built from 15 residues. CDR1 and CDR2 from the germline V gene are MNHNS and SASEGT. With V trimmed by 5 bases and J by 1 base, 3 bases remained unmatched. Assay: immunoSEQ multiplex PCR; the TCRdb copy retains only in-frame clones and omits some. The sample lists some 160,000 clones; 87% were seen once. About this clone: Its target is unknown.

The TCR originated in an adult who received the AZD1222 COVID-19 vaccine. Here the sequenced sample was peripheral blood, taken 28 days after the second AZD1222 dose. This chain connects TRBV6-1 to TRBJ2-1, with 9 bases fitting TRBD1. For the CDR3, the DNA is TGTGCCAGCAGTCCACAGGGGGCGTCCTACAATGAGCAGTTCTTC. Translating gives CASSPQGASYNEQFF.